Following are 3 T cell receptor beta chains from one sample sequenced in a study of T-cell reconstitution after alpha-beta-depleted transplantation in children. The library targeted TCRbeta and was prepared with unique molecular identifiers. TCRdb recomputed calls from the PCR reads with MiXCR, one row per CDR3 protein. Of 250,000 to 300,000 distinct CDR3 sequences in the sample, about 9.4% were seen once. The sample in question was PBMCs, obtained before TCRalphabeta/CD19-depleted stem cell transplant. These TCRs come from a boy under three years old with acute myeloid leukemia, due to receive a stem cell transplant.

This clonotype was seen at least ten times. The chain recombines TRBV29-1 with TRBJ2-7; D is uncertain. Trimming removed 3 bases from V and 2 bases from J, with 11 bases in between. The CDR3 contains 13 residues. Germline values: CDR1 SQVTM, CDR2 ANQGSEA. CDR3 residues: CSVDGEGPYEQYF. As DNA, the CDR3 is TGCAGCGTTGATGGGGAAGGTCCCTACGAGCAGTACTTC.

Many counts were recorded for this clonotype. The J gene is TRBJ2-3, the V gene TRBV7-2, with unresolved D. The ends were cut back, 5 bases at V and 2 bases at J, with 14 bases in the middle. CDR1 SGHTA and CDR2 FQGNSA come from the germline V gene. The CDR3 sequence is 15 residues long. The CDR3 sequence: CASSPIATNTDTQYF. CDR3 in DNA: TGTGCCAGCAGCCCAATCGCGACAAACACAGATACGCAGTATTTT.

This clonotype showed up many times. The chain combines TRBV3-1 with TRBJ2-3; D is unresolved. The V and J ends lost 2 bases and 4 bases respectively, with 7 bases between them. Germline loops: CDR1 LGHDT, CDR2 YNNKEL (reference sequence). The CDR3 totals 13 residues. CDR3 nucleotides: TGTGCCAGCAGCCAACTAGGGCCAGATACGCAGTATTTT. It codes for CASSQLGPDTQYF.